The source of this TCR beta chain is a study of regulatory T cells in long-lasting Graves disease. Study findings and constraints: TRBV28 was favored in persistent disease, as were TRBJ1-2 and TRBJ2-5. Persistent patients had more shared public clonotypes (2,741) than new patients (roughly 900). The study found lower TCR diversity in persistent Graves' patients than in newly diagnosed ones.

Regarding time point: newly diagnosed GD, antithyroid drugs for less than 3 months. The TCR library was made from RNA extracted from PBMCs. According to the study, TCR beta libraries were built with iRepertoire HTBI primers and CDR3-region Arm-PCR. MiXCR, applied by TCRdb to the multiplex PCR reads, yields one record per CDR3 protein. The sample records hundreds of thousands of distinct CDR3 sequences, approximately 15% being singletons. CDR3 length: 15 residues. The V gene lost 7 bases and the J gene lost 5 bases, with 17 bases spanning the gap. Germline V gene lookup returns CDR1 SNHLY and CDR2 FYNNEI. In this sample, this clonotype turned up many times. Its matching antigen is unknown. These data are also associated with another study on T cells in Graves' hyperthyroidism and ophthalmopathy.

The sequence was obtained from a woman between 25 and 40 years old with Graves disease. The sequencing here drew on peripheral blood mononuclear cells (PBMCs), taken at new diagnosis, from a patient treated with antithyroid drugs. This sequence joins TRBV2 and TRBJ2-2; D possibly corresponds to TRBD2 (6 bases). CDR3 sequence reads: CASKLAGIGTGELFF. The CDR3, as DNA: TGTGCCAGCAAACTGGCGGGAATCGGGACCGGGGAGCTGTTTTTT.